Shown below are 2 T cell receptor beta chains from a single sample sequenced in a study of cytomegalovirus exposure and HLA in healthy donors. Use of 60 Vbeta and 13 Jbeta primers characterized the PCR. Profiled with immunoSEQ multiplex PCR; TCRdb holds only in-frame clones, not every one. Of about 160,000 clones listed, about 85% are singletons. The sequenced material came from PBMCs. The source is a young man in good health and CMV-seropositive.

This clone appeared a few times. J is TRBJ2-3 and V is TRBV7-6, with 9 bases aligning to TRBD1. V lost 4 bases and J lost 0; bases outside the gene matches: 5. CDR3 length equals 16 residues. Germline V gene lookup returns CDR1 SGHVS and CDR2 FNYEAQ. The CDR3 coding sequence is TGTGCCAGCAGCTCAAGCGGGACAGGGAGCACAGATACGCAGTATTTT. It translates to CASSSSGTGSTDTQYF.

This clone was picked up one time. This chain joins TRBV27 and TRBJ2-7; 7 nucleotides line up with TRBD2. The V gene's germline CDR1 is MNHEY and CDR2 SMNVEV (reference sequence). The length of the CDR3 is 14 residues. After removal of 2 bases from V and 2 bases from J, the junction contained 3 bases not matched to a gene. The CDR3 DNA is TGTGCCAGCAGTTTAGGGACTAAGGCCTACGAGCAGTACTTC. This codes for CASSLGTKAYEQYF.